The 18 T cell receptor beta chains in this list originate from one sample, sequenced in a study of preoperative IRX-2 immunotherapy in early breast cancer. The assay was immunoSEQ multiplex PCR, and TCRdb's table has in-frame clones only and misses some. The sample carries 28,000 or so clones, around 87% recorded once. Treatment defined: preoperative locoregional IRX-2 cytokine immunotherapy. Sampling took place from a patient treated with IRX-2 immunotherapy. The receptors here all came from a human donor with breast cancer.

V is TRBV9 and J is TRBJ1-3; D might be TRBD1 (6 bases). Germline CDR1 SGDLS, CDR2 YYNGEE. CDR3 length: 16 residues. Trimming stripped 1 base from V and 5 bases from J, with 16 bases between. CDR3 sequence: CASSVWEQGIRNTIYF. The CDR3 DNA reads as TGTGCCAGCAGCGTATGGGAACAGGGAATCAGAAACACCATATATTTT. The whole variable domain, remainder taken from reference TRBV9 and TRBJ1-3, is DSGVTQTPKHLITATGQRVTLRCSPRSGDLSVYWYQQSLDQGLQFLIQYYNGEERAKGNILERFSAQQFPDLHSELNLSSLELGDSALYFCASSVWEQGIRNTIYFGEGSWLTVV.

This chain joins TRBV19 and TRBJ1-5, with D perhaps matching TRBD1 (5 bases). The CDR3 extends over 15 amino acids. The V end was cut by 8 bases, the J end by 3 bases, with 17 bases between. Germline CDR1 and CDR2: LNHDA and SQIVND (reference sequence). CDR3 amino acids: CASGGFETDNQPQHF. In nucleotides, the CDR3 is TGTGCCAGTGGAGGATTCGAGACAGACAATCAGCCCCAGCATTTT.

In this sample, this clone turned up a few times. The chain joins TRBV7-2 to TRBJ1-5, with no clear D. This CDR3 has 16 residues. V lost 0 bases and J 5 bases, leaving 14 bases between the germline ends. Germline-derived CDR1 and CDR2 are SGHTA and FQGNSA. CDR3 coding DNA: TGTGCCAGCAGCTTAGCCTTAAACCCTGGGGATCAGCCCCAGCATTTT. Translation gives CASSLALNPGDQPQHF.

This rearrangement joins TRBV4-3 to TRBJ2-3; D uncertain. Trimming took 3 bases from V and 4 from J, leaving 8 bases between them. In germline, CDR1 is LGHNA, CDR2 YSLEER. The length of the CDR3 is 13 residues. The CDR3 region is CASSHNHPDTQYF. The CDR3 DNA reads TGCGCCAGCAGCCACAACCATCCAGATACGCAGTATTTT.

This clone has a handful of counts. This chain joins TRBV19 and TRBJ1-2, with unresolved D. The CDR3 runs to 14 residues. Germline CDR1 reads LNHDA; CDR2 reads SQIVND (reference sequence). V shed 4 bases and J shed 1 base, with 10 bases lying between them. The CDR3 bases are TGTGCCAGTAGTAGGACGGAAGATAACTATGGCTACACCTTC. Its translation is CASSRTEDNYGYTF.

V usage is TRBV2 and J usage is TRBJ2-5; possible D gene TRBD2, 6 bases. The CDR3 extends over 15 amino acids. The V end lost 5 bases, the J end lost 5 bases, and 18 bases lay between the germline ends. CDR1 is SNHLY and CDR2 is FYNNEI in the germline V gene. CDR3 coding DNA: TGTGCCAGCAGTTCTCCTATCGACAGCGGGGAGACCCAGTACTTC. Translation gives CASSSPIDSGETQYF.

This clone turned up a few times. The rearrangement uses TRBV18 and TRBJ2-7; tentatively, D is TRBD1 (6 bases). Germline V lookup: CDR1 KGHSH, CDR2 LQKENI. This CDR3 has 13 residues. V lost 4 bases and J 2 bases, leaving 9 bases between the germline ends. In DNA form, the CDR3 reads TGTGCCAGCTCACGGGACACCGCCTACGAGCAGTACTTC. This gives the protein CASSRDTAYEQYF.

The chain carries TRBV19 and TRBJ2-3; weak D call: TRBD2 (6 bases). The CDR3 runs 15 residues. The V end was cut by 7 bases, the J end by 0 bases, with 14 bases between. The V gene's germline CDR1 is LNHDA and CDR2 SQIVND (reference sequence). The DNA of the CDR3 is TGTGCCAGTAACCCGGGACTGTATAGCACAGATACGCAGTATTTT. Translated: CASNPGLYSTDTQYF.

Only a few counts were recorded for this clone. The same CDR3 also results from other DNA sequences found in this sample. The chain couples TRBV2 to TRBJ1-5; unclear D gene. V was pared by 5 bases and J by 7 bases, with 12 bases between. The length of the CDR3 is 13 residues. The germline gives CDR1 SNHLY, CDR2 FYNNEI. Written as DNA, the CDR3 is TGTGCCAGCAGTTCTGGGTTATGGCAGCCCCAGCATTTT. Translating it yields CASSSGLWQPQHF. Using reference TRBV2 and TRBJ1-5 for the parts outside the CDR3, the full variable domain is EPEVTQTPSHQVTQMGQEVILRCVPISNHLYFYWYRQILGQKVEFLVSFYNNEISEKSEIFDDQFSVERPDGSNFTLKIRSTKLEDSAMYFCASSSGLWQPQHFGDGTRLSIL.

The chain links TRBV19 to TRBJ1-5; 10 bases are shared with TRBD1. V shed 3 bases and J 4 bases; nucleotides not matched to a gene: 0. In germline, CDR1 is LNHDA, CDR2 SQIVND (reference sequence). The CDR3 covers 14 residues. The CDR3 spells CASSMGQGNQPQHF. The DNA of the CDR3 is TGTGCCAGTAGTATGGGACAGGGGAATCAGCCCCAGCATTTT.

The chain joins TRBV27 to TRBJ2-5; D is unclear. Per the germline V gene, CDR1 is MNHEY and CDR2 is SMNVEV (reference sequence). CDR3 length: 13 amino acids. V was cut by 5 bases and J by 1 base, with 8 bases left in between. The DNA of the CDR3 is TGTGCCAGCAGTCTTTGGGCCCAAGAGACCCAGTACTTC. Translating gives CASSLWAQETQYF.

The chain combines TRBV5-4 with TRBJ2-3, with D perhaps TRBD1 (5 bases). The V gene lost 0 bases and the J gene lost 6 bases, with 8 bases spanning the gap. CDR3 size: 13 residues. CDR1 is SGHNT and CDR2 is YYREEE in the germline V gene (reference sequence). CDR3 coding DNA: TGTGCCAGCAGCTTGGCAGGGCCCGATACGCAGTATTTT. As protein: CASSLAGPDTQYF.

The genes are TRBV2 and TRBJ1-2; D is unresolved. V was shortened by 3 bases and J by 4 bases, with 6 bases between the two germline ends. The germline V gene has CDR1 SNHLY and CDR2 FYNNEI. The CDR3 consists of 12 residues. The CDR3 reads CASSDRSYGYTF. CDR3 coding DNA: TGTGCCAGCAGTGATAGATCCTATGGCTACACCTTC.

The V and J genes are TRBV7-8 and TRBJ1-1; possible D gene TRBD1, 6 bases. Per germline, CDR1 SGHVS and CDR2 FQNEAQ. CDR3 size: 14 residues. V was trimmed by 5 bases and J by 5 bases, leaving 15 bases between them. The CDR3 protein is CASSLNGQGTEAFF. The CDR3, as DNA: TGTGCCAGCAGCCTTAACGGCCAGGGGACTGAAGCTTTCTTT.

This chain links TRBV15 with TRBJ2-7; D is unresolved. V shed 1 base and J shed 2 bases, with 6 bases lying between them. The CDR3 runs to 13 residues. Looked up from germline, CDR1 is LNHNV and CDR2 is YYDKDF (reference sequence). The DNA for the CDR3 is TGTGCCACCAGCAGAGGACTGGCCTACGAGCAGTACTTC. Its protein is CATSRGLAYEQYF. Variable domain in full (rest from reference TRBV15 and TRBJ2-7): DAMVIQNPRYQVTQFGKPVTLSCSQTLNHNVMYWYQQKSSQAPKLLFHYYDKDFNNEADTPDNFQSRRPNTSFCFLDIRSPGLGDTAMYLCATSRGLAYEQYFGPGTRLTVT.

This clone appeared a few times. The chain joins TRBV5-8 to TRBJ1-3; no firm D call. The V gene's germline CDR1 is SGHTS and CDR2 YDEGEE. V was trimmed by 2 bases and J by 0 bases, leaving 6 bases between them. The CDR3 contains 14 residues. The CDR3 spells CASSFEGSGNTIYF. In DNA, the CDR3 is TGTGCCAGCAGCTTTGAGGGCTCTGGAAACACCATATATTTT. Filled out from reference TRBV5-8 and TRBJ1-3, the complete variable domain reads EAGVTQSPTHLIKTRGQQATLRCSPISGHTSVYWYQQALGLGLQFLLWYDEGEERNRGNFPPRFSGRQFPNYSSELNVNALELEDSALYLCASSFEGSGNTIYFGEGSWLTVV.

The count of this clone is one. Relative to the germline gene, one junction end is altered; a read error may explain this. J is TRBJ2-7 and V is TRBV6-1; 10 nucleotides agree with TRBD2. The CDR3 is 11 amino acids. Germline V gives CDR1 MNHNS, CDR2 SASEGT. CDR3 residues: CASSDTLAGDF. Here the CDR3 DNA reads TGTGCCAGCAGTGATACTCTAGCGGGAGACTTC.

This clone has only a few counts. This chain links TRBV28 with TRBJ1-5; D is unclear. This CDR3 is built from 17 residues. V was cut by 7 bases and J by 0 bases, with 19 bases left in between. CDR1 and CDR2 (germline): MDHEN, SYDVKM. CDR3 sequence reads: CASKRRSNVFSNQPQHF. CDR3 DNA: TGTGCCAGCAAACGACGCTCAAACGTCTTTAGCAATCAGCCCCAGCATTTT.